The sequence of this T cell receptor beta chain was determined in a study of breast tumors, draining lymph nodes, adjacent tissues. From the multiplex PCR reads, TCRdb called clonotypes with MiXCR, one entry per CDR3 protein. The table shows under 350,000 distinct CDR3 sequences, with around 31% occurring only once. The CDR3 is made up of 15 amino acids. CDR1 and CDR2 (germline): SGHDT, YYEEEE. Trimming at V came to 7 bases and at J to 3 bases, leaving 7 bases not matched to a gene. As concerns this clonotype: A much larger clonotype is one base distant, so this may be a read error.

Samples came from axillary lymph nodes draining the breast cancer. Input material: axillary lymph node tissue. The rearrangement uses TRBV5-6 and TRBJ2-2; TRBD1 matches 9 bases. The sequence came from a female donor with breast cancer. Some clones in this sample may be carry-over from other donors' samples. The CDR3 region is CASGRTGVHTGELFF. For the CDR3, the DNA is TGTGCCAGCGGCCGGACAGGGGTGCACACCGGGGAGCTGTTTTTT.